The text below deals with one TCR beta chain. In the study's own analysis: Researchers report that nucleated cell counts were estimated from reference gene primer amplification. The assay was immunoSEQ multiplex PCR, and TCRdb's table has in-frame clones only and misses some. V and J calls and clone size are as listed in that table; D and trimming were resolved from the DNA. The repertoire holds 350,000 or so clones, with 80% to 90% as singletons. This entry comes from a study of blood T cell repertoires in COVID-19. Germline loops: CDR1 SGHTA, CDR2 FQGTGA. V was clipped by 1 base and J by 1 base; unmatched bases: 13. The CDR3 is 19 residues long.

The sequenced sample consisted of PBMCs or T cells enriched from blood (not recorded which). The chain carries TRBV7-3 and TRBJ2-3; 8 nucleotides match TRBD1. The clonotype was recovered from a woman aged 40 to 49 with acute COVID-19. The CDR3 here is CASSLNGGGPGQGTDTQYF. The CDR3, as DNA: TGTGCCAGCAGCTTAAACGGGGGTGGGCCGGGACAGGGCACAGATACGCAGTATTTT.